Described below is a single T cell receptor (beta chain) sequence and its context. No antigen is known for it. Nothing much larger sits one base from this clone, and base qualities are not available. The sample's time point label, in plain terms: cycle 2 day 1 (C2D1) of nivolumab. Every trial patient had relapsed following autologous stem cell transplantation, and prior brentuximab vedotin exposure was what differed among cohorts A, B and C. The trial cohort comprised 60 or so patients with relapsed/refractory classical Hodgkin lymphoma whose best overall responses were complete response, partial response or progressive disease. In the multi-cohort phase II CheckMate 205 trial, trial patients received single-agent nivolumab. An independent review committee assessed best overall response by applying the 2007 International Working Group response criteria. Trial PBMCs were obtained immediately prior to nivolumab initiation (C1D1) and on therapy at cycle 2 day 1 and cycle 4 day 1. Peripheral blood was collected in 8 mL Vacutainer Cell Preparation Tubes, from which PBMCs were isolated by centrifugation and then cryopreserved.

This record belongs to a study of PD-1 blockade in classical Hodgkin lymphoma (TCRdb year 2020). Background for the entire study: Nivolumab dosing was 3 mg/kg intravenously every 2 weeks, continuing until either disease progression or unacceptable toxicity. To define a peripheral blood immune signature of response to PD-1 blockade in classical Hodgkin lymphoma, the study combined TCR beta sequencing with CyTOF.

Findings and caveats that apply to the study as a whole: Baseline TCR diversity was reported to be lower in newly diagnosed patients than in healthy donors, and even lower in relapsed/refractory patients. The study was restricted to a single clinical trial cohort, and the causes of repertoire differences, possibly disease activity or prior therapy, were left undefined. Lower diversity was seen in patients whose nivolumab began less than 1 year after ASCT, and these patients were left out of later analyses so that immune reconstitution would not confound the results. Baseline diversity similar to that of newly diagnosed patients was observed in trial patients achieving complete response, whereas significantly lower diversity was observed in partial responders and progressors. By C4D1, a significant rise was seen in CD4+ TCR diversity but not in CD8+ TCR diversity (p=0.0027 vs p=0.16), and the rise was most apparent among complete responders (p=0.02).

The Qiagen DNeasy kit was used to extract genomic DNA from unsorted PBMCs and from the negatively selected CD4+ and CD8+ fractions. TCR beta CDR3 regions were subjected to amplification by immunoSEQ multiplex PCR with primers that anneal to V and J segments. A synthetic immune receptor repertoire was used to minimize amplification bias, and any remaining bias was removed computationally after sequencing. The authors' analysis ran thus. Repertoire diversity was quantified as the Shannon entropy index using custom Python scripts. Unsorted, CD4+ and CD8+ repertoires were examined separately, except in combined analyses, for which CD4+ and CD8+ sequences were merged in silico. Clonal expansion was defined as at least a 2-fold frequency increase after treatment relative to C1D1, with a pseudocount of 0.5 for undetected baseline clones. Clones with 0 or 1 copy at C1D1 were defined as singleton clones, while clones with 2 or more copies were defined as non-singleton clones. Clones expanded in unsorted samples were assigned a CD4+, CD8+ or unknown annotation through matching of protein sequences in sorted samples from the same patient. Wilcoxon tests on paired samples were used to test diversity changes from C1D1 to C4D1. TCRdb stores this immuneACCESS table with in-frame sequences only. Part of the clones is absent; in the studies checked, under half of the shortfall reflects unresolved V genes, and no reason is known for the rest. V and J calls and clone size are copied from that table; D and trimming were computed from the DNA. Across this sample there are more than 140,000 clones, with approximately 81% seen only once. The ten top clones hold 7% to 9.5% of the sample.

The sequenced sample was peripheral blood mononuclear cells (PBMCs), obtained before the second cycle of nivolumab. The sequence was obtained from a human donor with classical Hodgkin lymphoma.

CDR3 protein: CASSLSGTGVSGTQHF. At the DNA level, the sequence is TGCGCCAGCAGCTTATCCGGGACAGGGGTTTCAGGGACCCAGCATTTT. This chain is built from TRBV4-1 and TRBJ1-5, with 10 bases in between that match TRBD1. Compared with germline, V lacks 5 bases and J lacks 11 bases; bases without a gene match: 15. Measured from the cysteine to the phenylalanine, the CDR3 is 16 residues long. The DNA shown is the 48-base CDR3, in frame from base 1. Via the germline V gene, CDR1 is MGHRA and CDR2 YSYEKL.